Each of the 18 T cell receptor beta chains below was sequenced from the same sample in a study of Ad26.COV2.S vaccination and SARS-CoV-2 variants. TCRdb's copy holds only in-frame clones and misses some; the assay was immunoSEQ multiplex PCR. The table has 350,000 to 450,000 clones, 92% seen once; the top ten hold about 1.7%. Regarding treatment: some 20 received Ad26.COV2.S at low or high dose, single or two shots; 5 received placebo; per-sample allocation not given. The samples date from day 63 after the first vaccine or placebo injection. The sequencing used peripheral blood, collected in a trial of Ad26.COV2.S vaccine versus placebo. The receptors stem from a person between 18 and 59 years old who received the Ad26.COV2.S COVID-19 vaccine or a placebo.

The chain uses TRBV5-1 and TRBJ1-1, with D unclear. Germline lookup yields CDR1 SGHRS and CDR2 YFSETQ. The ends were cut back, 1 base at V and 6 bases at J, with 13 bases in the middle. The CDR3 sequence is 14 residues long. The CDR3 is CASSLSVVAAEAFF. The CDR3 DNA reads as TGCGCCAGCAGCTTGTCAGTGGTGGCGGCTGAAGCTTTCTTT.

The chain employs TRBV7-2 and TRBJ1-2; perhaps TRBD1 as D (6 bases). The length of the CDR3 is 17 residues. Germline CDR1 is SGHTA and CDR2 is FQGNSA. Trimming took 4 bases from V and 4 from J, leaving 22 bases between them. For the CDR3, the DNA is TGTGCCAGCAGCTCTCCTATGTACCCACAGGGAACCTATGGCTACACCTTC. Its translation: CASSSPMYPQGTYGYTF. The variable domain in full, completed from reference TRBV7-2 and TRBJ1-2, reads GAGVSQSPSNKVTEKGKDVELRCDPISGHTALYWYRQSLGQGLEFLIYFQGNSAPDKSGLPSDRFSAERTGGSVSTLTIQRTQQEDSAVYLCASSSPMYPQGTYGYTFGSGTRLTVV.

V is TRBV30 and J is TRBJ2-3, with D unresolved. V gave up 6 bases and J gave up 4 bases, with 8 bases separating them. Germline V CDR1 and CDR2: GTSNPN, SVGIG (reference sequence). The CDR3 covers 11 residues. CDR3 protein: CACRAADTQYF. CDR3 nucleotide sequence: TGTGCCTGCCGTGCCGCAGATACGCAGTATTTT.

This chain links TRBV18 with TRBJ2-3; 7 bases are a match to TRBD1. V trimming: 4 bases; J trimming: 2 bases; junction bases outside the gene matches: 9. This CDR3 has 16 amino acids. CDR1 is KGHSH and CDR2 is LQKENI in the germline V gene. The DNA for the CDR3 is TGTGCCAGCTCACTTTCCGGGACAGTCAACACAGATACGCAGTATTTT. Its protein product is CASSLSGTVNTDTQYF.

This clone was counted once. This chain uses TRBV9 with TRBJ2-3; 9 nucleotides match TRBD1. The V gene's germline CDR1 is SGDLS and CDR2 YYNGEE. There are 21 residues in the CDR3. The ends lost 0 bases at V and 3 bases at J; junction bases unmatched: 20. The CDR3 region has the DNA TGTGCCAGCAGCGTAGGGATTGGACAGGGGAGGGGGACTATTTGGACAGATACGCAGTATTTT. Encoded protein: CASSVGIGQGRGTIWTDTQYF.

The chain is built from TRBV7-9 and TRBJ2-3; TRBD1 is a possible D gene (6 bases). Germline V gene data show CDR1 as SEHNR and CDR2 as FQNEAQ (reference sequence). The CDR3 length is 14 residues. Here the CDR3 reads CAGYGAGGTDTQYF. CDR3 sequence (DNA): TGTGCTGGCTACGGAGCAGGGGGCACAGATACGCAGTATTTT.

The chain carries TRBV11-2 and TRBJ2-1, with 8 bases that match TRBD2. J gave up 4 bases and V 1 base, and 3 bases lay outside the gene matches. The CDR3 loop spans 15 amino acids. Germline values: CDR1 SGHAT, CDR2 FQNNGV. The CDR3 loop reads CASSLGPSGYNEQFF. Written as DNA, the CDR3 is TGTGCCAGCAGCTTAGGGCCTAGCGGGTACAATGAGCAGTTCTTC. Variable domain in full (rest from reference TRBV11-2 and TRBJ2-1): EAGVAQSPRYKIIEKRQSVAFWCNPISGHATLYWYQQILGQGPKLLIQFQNNGVVDDSQLPKDRFSAERLKGVDSTLKIQPAKLEDSAVYLCASSLGPSGYNEQFFGPGTRLTVL.

The chain carries TRBV10-2 and TRBJ2-7; D gene ambiguous. The ends were cut back, 2 bases at V and 1 base at J, with 6 bases in the middle. In germline, CDR1 is WSHSY, CDR2 SAAADI. CDR3 size: 13 residues. The CDR3 region is CASSEGRSYEQYF. The CDR3 nucleotides read TGCGCCAGCAGTGAGGGCAGGTCCTACGAGCAGTACTTC.

This chain links TRBV4-3 with TRBJ1-1; no definite D call. Germline V gene data show CDR1 as LGHNA and CDR2 as YSLEER. This CDR3 contains 14 residues. Trimming cost V 4 bases and J 2 bases, with 11 bases left between them. The CDR3 protein is CASSPKEINTEAFF. CDR3 nucleotides: TGCGCCAGCAGCCCAAAGGAGATTAACACTGAAGCTTTCTTT.

This clone was seen a few times. CDR3: CASSPWVEAEKLFF. The CDR3, as DNA: TGTGCCAGCAGCCCCTGGGTAGAAGCCGAAAAACTGTTTTTT. The chain couples TRBV5-5 to TRBJ1-4; D gene uncertain. This CDR3 has 14 residues. V dropped 4 bases and J dropped 8 bases, with 15 bases sitting between them. Germline V gives CDR1 SGHKS, CDR2 YYEKEE (reference sequence).

V usage is TRBV27 and J usage is TRBJ1-1; D gene ambiguous. This CDR3 has 13 amino acids. V shed 8 bases and J shed 1 base, with 11 bases lying between them. CDR1 is MNHEY and CDR2 is SMNVEV in the germline V gene (reference sequence). The CDR3 DNA reads TGTGCCAGCCTCCCTTCCGGGAACACTGAAGCTTTCTTT. Amino acid sequence: CASLPSGNTEAFF.

This clone was picked up one time. The V call is TRBV5-1, the J call TRBJ1-3; TRBD1 matches at 9 bases. J lost 4 bases, V lost 0 bases, and 2 bases had no gene match. In germline, CDR1 is SGHRS, CDR2 YFSETQ. The CDR3 covers 15 residues. The CDR3 nucleotides read TGCGCCAGCAGCTTGGAGGGACAGGGCGGAAACACCATATATTTT. This encodes CASSLEGQGGNTIYF.

This rearrangement joins TRBV5-1 to TRBJ2-3; D not resolved. The germline V and J ends were trimmed by 2 bases and 6 bases, with 13 bases remaining between them. Germline-derived CDR1 and CDR2 are SGHRS and YFSETQ. This CDR3 is built from 14 residues. CDR3 loop: CASSFGSSQDTQYF. The CDR3 region has the DNA TGCGCCAGCAGCTTTGGCAGTAGCCAGGATACGCAGTATTTT. Full variable domain (missing parts from reference TRBV5-1 and TRBJ2-3): KAGVTQTPRYLIKTRGQQVTLSCSPISGHRSVSWYQQTPGQGLQFLFEYFSETQRNKGNFPGRFSGRQFSNSRSEMNVSTLELGDSALYLCASSFGSSQDTQYFGPGTRLTVL.

This chain joins TRBV5-1 and TRBJ2-7; 12 nucleotides match TRBD2. Germline lookup yields CDR1 SGHRS and CDR2 YFSETQ. After removal of 4 bases from V and 1 base from J, the junction contained 3 bases not matched to a gene. The CDR3 sequence is 15 residues long. The CDR3 DNA follows: TGCGCCAGCAGCCATGGACTAGCGGGGTCCTACGAGCAGTACTTC. This translates into CASSHGLAGSYEQYF.

The chain uses TRBV4-3 and TRBJ2-7; 8 bases are shared with TRBD1. The CDR3 length is 15 residues. V trimming: 0 bases; J trimming: 4 bases; junction bases outside the gene matches: 5. Germline values: CDR1 LGHNA, CDR2 YSLEER. CDR3 in amino acids: CASSQDKGTGYEQYF. The CDR3 DNA follows: TGCGCCAGCAGCCAAGATAAGGGGACAGGATACGAGCAGTACTTC.

V usage is TRBV3-1 (or the pseudogene TRBV3-2) and J usage is TRBJ2-2; weak D call: TRBD2 (6 bases). V was pared by 1 base and J by 5 bases, with 8 bases between. The CDR3 totals 14 residues. Germline V gene data show CDR1 as LGHDT and CDR2 as YNNKEL (reference sequence). CDR3: CASSQGGTTGELFF. The CDR3 nucleotides are TGTGCCAGCAGCCAAGGGGGGACTACCGGGGAGCTGTTTTTT.

The chain links TRBV28 to TRBJ2-3; possible D gene TRBD1, 6 bases. V shed 3 bases and J shed 0 bases, with 16 bases lying between them. In germline, CDR1 is MDHEN, CDR2 SYDVKM. The CDR3 has 17 residues. The CDR3 DNA reads TGTGCCAGCAGTTTGAGGACAGCCTCACCTAGCACAGATACGCAGTATTTT. This sequence encodes CASSLRTASPSTDTQYF.

J is TRBJ2-3 and V is TRBV5-1, with 12 bases that match TRBD2. CDR1 is SGHRS and CDR2 is YFSETQ in the germline V gene. The CDR3 has 16 amino acids. V lost 3 bases and J lost 2; bases outside the gene matches: 4. CDR3 loop: CASSYGLAGNTDTQYF. The CDR3 DNA reads TGCGCCAGCAGCTACGGACTAGCGGGGAACACAGATACGCAGTATTTT.